These 2 T cell receptor beta chains were all obtained from the same sample, sequenced in a study of blood T cells in healthy people across ages. A J-beta primer mix and a sample-barcoded 5' primer were used in a second PCR of about 7 to 12 cycles. TCRdb ran MiXCR on the 5' RACE reads and lists one entry per CDR3 protein. This repertoire shows 380,000 or so distinct CDR3 sequences, approximately 51% found once; its top ten account for 45% to 55%. The material sequenced was blood. These receptors all stem from a man aged 60 to 69 in good health.

Concerning this clonotype: Possible read error: a much larger clone is one base away. The chain recombines TRBV28 with TRBJ1-2; D remains unclear. The ends were cut back, 6 bases at V and 5 bases at J, with 7 bases in the middle. This CDR3 region has 11 residues. Per the germline V gene, CDR1 is MDHEN and CDR2 is SYDVKM. Here the CDR3 DNA reads TGTGCCAGCAGCCGGAAGTATGGCTACACCTTC. Its translation is CASSRKYGYTF.

The chain has TRBV20-1 and TRBJ2-7; 7 bases align to TRBD1. CDR3 length: 12 amino acids. The ends lost 7 bases at V and 3 bases at J; junction bases unmatched: 6. CDR1 and CDR2 from the germline V gene are DFQATT and SNEGSKA (reference sequence). This chain's CDR3 is CSVPTGFYEQYF. The CDR3 coding sequence is TGCAGTGTCCCGACAGGGTTCTACGAGCAGTACTTC.